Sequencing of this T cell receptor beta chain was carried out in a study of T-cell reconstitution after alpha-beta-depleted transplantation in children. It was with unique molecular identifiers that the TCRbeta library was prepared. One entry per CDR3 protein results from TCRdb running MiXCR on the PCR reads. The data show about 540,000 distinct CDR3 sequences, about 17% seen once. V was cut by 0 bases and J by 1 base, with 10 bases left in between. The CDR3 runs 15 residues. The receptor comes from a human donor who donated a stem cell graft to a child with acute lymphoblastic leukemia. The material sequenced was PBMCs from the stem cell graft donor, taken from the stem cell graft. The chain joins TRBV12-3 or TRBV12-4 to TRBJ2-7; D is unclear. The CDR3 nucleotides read TGTGCCAGCAGTTTAGCTCCCGTCGGTTCCTACGAGCAGTACTTC. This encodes CASSLAPVGSYEQYF.